The clone carrying this T cell receptor beta chain has more than one count but fewer than ten. The antigen is undetermined. The data belong to a study of T cells after yellow fever vaccination. Study summary: Fractions containing few cells were prepared with SMART-Seq v4 Ultra Low Input.

Study findings and constraints: Researchers cautioned that FACS-sorted repertoires could harbor abundant clonotypes contaminating from the bulk population. Weaker overall, the secondary response nonetheless peaked faster (day 5 versus 15).

CDR1 and CDR2 (germline): SGDLS, YYNGEE. Trimming removed 0 bases from V and 2 bases from J, with 9 bases in between. The CDR3 runs 15 residues. Template-switching 5'RACE yielded the TCR cDNA; a universal primer site and UMIs were added in the process. MiXCR was run by TCRdb on the 5' RACE reads, yielding one entry per CDR3 protein. This table has about 340,000 distinct CDR3 sequences, 12% appearing once. The J gene is TRBJ1-3, the V gene TRBV9; D remains unclear. Source: CD4+ T cells sorted from PBMCs, taken 15 days after the yellow fever booster vaccination. This TCR was recovered from a man aged 18 to 35 who received the YFV17D yellow fever vaccine. The CDR3 region is CASSVDPAAGNTIYF. The CDR3 DNA sequence: TGTGCCAGCAGCGTAGATCCGGCGGCTGGAAACACCATATATTTT.